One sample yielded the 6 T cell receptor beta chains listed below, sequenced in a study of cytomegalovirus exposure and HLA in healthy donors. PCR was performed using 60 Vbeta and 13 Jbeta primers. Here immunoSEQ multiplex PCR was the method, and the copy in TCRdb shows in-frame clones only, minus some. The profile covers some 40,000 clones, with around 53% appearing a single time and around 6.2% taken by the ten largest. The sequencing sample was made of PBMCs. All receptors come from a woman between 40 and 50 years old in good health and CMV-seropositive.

CDR3 coding DNA: TGTGCCAGCAGCGCCTCTAGTAGCGATACGCAGTATTTT. Translation gives CASSASSSDTQYF. V is TRBV7-8 and J is TRBJ2-3, with D unresolved. This CDR3 is built from 13 residues. CDR1 SGHVS and CDR2 FQNEAQ come from the germline V gene. Trimming left V 5 bases short and J 6 bases short, with 12 bases between. Drawing the rest from reference TRBV7-8 and TRBJ2-3, the complete variable domain is GAGVSQSPRYKVAKRGQDVALRCDPISGHVSLFWYQQALGQGPEFLTYFQNEAQLDKSGLPSDRFFAERPEGSVSTLKIQRTQQEDSAVYLCASSASSSDTQYFGPGTRLTVL.

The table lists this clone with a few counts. The CDR3 loop reads CASSAGGREQYF. The CDR3 nucleotides read TGTGCTAGTTCTGCGGGGGGTAGGGAGCAGTACTTC. The chain employs TRBV12-5 and TRBJ2-7; TRBD2 matches at 8 bases. The CDR3 loop spans 12 amino acids. Germline lookup yields CDR1 LGHNT and CDR2 FRNRAP. The V and J ends lost 8 bases and 7 bases, in that order; junction bases with no gene match: 7.

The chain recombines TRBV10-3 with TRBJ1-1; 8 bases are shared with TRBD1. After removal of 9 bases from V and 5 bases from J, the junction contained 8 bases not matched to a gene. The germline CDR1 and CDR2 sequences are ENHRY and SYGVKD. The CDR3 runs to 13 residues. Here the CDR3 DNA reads TGTGCCATAAGACAGGGGATGTTAACTGAAGCTTTCTTT. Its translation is CAIRQGMLTEAFF.

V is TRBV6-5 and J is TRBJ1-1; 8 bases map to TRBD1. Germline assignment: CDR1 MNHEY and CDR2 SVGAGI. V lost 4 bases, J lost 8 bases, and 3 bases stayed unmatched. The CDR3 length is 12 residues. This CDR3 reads CASSFRQGEAFF. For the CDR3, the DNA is TGTGCCAGCAGTTTTAGACAGGGGGAAGCTTTCTTT.

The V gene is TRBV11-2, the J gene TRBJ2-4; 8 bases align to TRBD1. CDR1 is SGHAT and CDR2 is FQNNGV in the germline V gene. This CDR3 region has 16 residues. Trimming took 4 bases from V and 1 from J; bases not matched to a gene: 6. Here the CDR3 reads CASSSRQGTAKNIQYF. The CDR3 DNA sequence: TGTGCCAGCAGCTCTAGACAGGGGACGGCCAAAAACATTCAGTACTTC.

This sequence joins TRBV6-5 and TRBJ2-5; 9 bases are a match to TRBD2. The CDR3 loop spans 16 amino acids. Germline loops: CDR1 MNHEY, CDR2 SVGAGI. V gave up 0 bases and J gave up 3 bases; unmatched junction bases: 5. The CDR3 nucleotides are TGTGCCAGCAGTTACTCGGCCGGGACTAGCAAAGAGACCCAGTACTTC. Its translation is CASSYSAGTSKETQYF.